This T cell receptor (beta chain) came from a study of graft-versus-host responses after intestinal transplantation. Study overall: The whole recipient group had anti-thymocyte globulin induction followed by tacrolimus and steroids for roughly 3 years.

Germline CDR1 SGHRS, CDR2 YFSETQ. The CDR3 length is 15 residues. J was trimmed by 5 bases and V by 3 bases; bases with no gene match: 3. Concerning this clone itself: Its specificity is unknown.

Study-wide results and limits: With peak circulating GvH clone levels came an association with early post-transplant HvG declines.

The repertoire was sequenced with immunoSEQ multiplex PCR; TCRdb's copy has only in-frame clones and lacks some. Here the sample spans some 90,000 clones, less than 95% being singletons. The sample here was unstimulated CD8+ T cells sorted from spleen or lymph node cells, taken before transplant. The genes are TRBV5-1 and TRBJ1-6, with 9 bases that match TRBD1. The receptor was derived from a human donor who was the organ donor for an intestinal transplant. For the CDR3, the DNA is TGCGCCAGCAGCTCCCGGACAGGGGATAATTCACCCCTCCACTTT. This codes for CASSSRTGDNSPLHF.